What follows are 12 T cell receptor beta chains derived from one specimen sequenced in a study of T cells in Graves' hyperthyroidism and ophthalmopathy (dated by TCRdb to the late 2010s). Libraries were made using multiplex PCR. Sequencing was performed on an Illumina HiSeq 2000. The TCR beta CDR3 regions were amplified from the RNA transcripts. A first-round RT-PCR of the TCR CDR3 used the HTBI primer set with the Qiagen OneStep RT-PCR kit. TCRdb cleaned the public reads at Q25 with fastp, built clones with MiXCR and kept in-frame beta chains. Under each unique CDR3 protein, matching rows form one entry showing the most common genes and DNA. The sample records hundreds of thousands of distinct CDR3 sequences, 45% of which are singletons. The leading ten clones occupy less than 8.5% of the sample. The specimen was peripheral blood or thyroid tissue (not recorded which). The receptors derive from an adult man with Graves' disease, either hyperthyroidism or ophthalmopathy (not recorded which).

The rearrangement uses TRBV20-1 and TRBJ1-6; unclear D gene. CDR3 length equals 17 residues. The V end was cut by 0 bases, the J end by 5 bases, with 17 bases between. Germline CDR1 and CDR2: DFQATT and SNEGSKA (reference sequence). Here the CDR3 reads CSARDLASGWDNSPLHF. The CDR3 DNA reads as TGCAGTGCTAGAGATTTAGCGAGTGGATGGGATAATTCACCCCTCCACTTT.

V is TRBV11-2 and J is TRBJ1-5; possible D gene TRBD1, 5 bases. Germline lookup yields CDR1 SGHAT and CDR2 FQNNGV. Trimming removed 5 bases from V and 5 bases from J, with 22 bases in between. The CDR3 is 17 residues long. The CDR3 DNA reads as TGTGCCAGCAGCCAGACTCGGGGCAGCGGAGTCCATCAGCCCCAGCATTTT. Its protein product is CASSQTRGSGVHQPQHF.

The chain carries TRBV29-1 and TRBJ2-7, with 8 bases lining up with TRBD1. CDR1 SQVTM and CDR2 ANQGSEA come from the germline V gene. With 7 bases clipped from V and 2 bases from J, the junction kept 10 bases outside the gene matches. CDR3 length: 14 amino acids. The CDR3 reads CSAQRQGSPYEQYF. The CDR3 DNA reads as TGCAGCGCCCAACGACAGGGGTCCCCCTACGAGCAGTACTTC.

This CDR3 is CSVEDGQGYTF. DNA for the CDR3: TGCAGCGTTGAAGATGGCCAGGGCTACACCTTC. The chain is built from TRBV29-1 and TRBJ1-2; D gene uncertain. CDR1 is SQVTM and CDR2 is ANQGSEA in the germline V gene. The CDR3 consists of 11 residues. Trimming pared 0 bases from V and 8 bases from J, leaving 7 bases between.

This chain links TRBV24-1 with TRBJ1-4; 12 bases are shared with TRBD1. The CDR3 sequence is 12 residues long. J lost 14 bases, V lost 3 bases, and 0 bases had no gene match. Germline V CDR1 and CDR2: KGHDR, SFDVKD. The CDR3 protein is CATSDGTGGLFF. In DNA, the CDR3 is TGTGCCACCAGTGATGGGACAGGGGGCCTGTTTTTT.

Turning to this clonotype: At one of its ends the junction is not consistent with the germline gene, which may arise from a read error. The chain has TRBV10-3 and TRBJ2-2, with 8 bases lining up with TRBD2. Germline CDR1 reads ENHRY; CDR2 reads SYGVKD. This CDR3 is 17 amino acids long. The CDR3 nucleotides are TGTGCCAGCAGTTCGCTAGCGGGTCATGGGCCCGGCGGGGAGCTGTTTTTT. It translates to CASSSLAGHGPGGELFF.

This sequence joins TRBV5-1 and TRBJ1-1, with D hard to call. Germline CDR1 is SGHRS and CDR2 is YFSETQ. With 7 bases removed from V and 0 bases from J, the gap between germline ends came to 16 bases. The CDR3 loop spans 15 amino acids. CDR3 loop: CASGFGGAMNTEAFF. The CDR3 coding sequence is TGCGCCAGCGGGTTCGGCGGCGCTATGAACACTGAAGCTTTCTTT.

This clonotype was counted ten times or more. This chain connects TRBV20-1 to TRBJ2-7; D not certain. The germline CDR1 and CDR2 sequences are DFQATT and SNEGSKA (reference sequence). The CDR3 is 14 residues long. V was shortened by 2 bases and J by 3 bases, with 14 bases between the two germline ends. The CDR3 DNA sequence: TGCAGTGCTAGACGTGACACGGGCGGCTACGAGCAGTACTTC. Translating it yields CSARRDTGGYEQYF.

In this sample, this clonotype turned up a few times. This chain links TRBV6-1 with TRBJ2-7; maybe TRBD1 (6 bases). The V and J ends lost 5 bases and 3 bases respectively, with 14 bases between them. The CDR3 spans 14 residues. CDR1 MNHNS and CDR2 SASEGT come from the germline V gene. CDR3 residues: CASSQTGNSYEQYF. As DNA, the CDR3 is TGTGCCAGCAGTCAAACAGGGAATAGCTACGAGCAGTACTTC.

The table lists this clonotype with many counts. The chain carries TRBV2 and TRBJ1-5; D ambiguous. The CDR3 has 14 residues. V was pared by 4 bases and J by 0 bases, with 7 bases between. Per the germline V gene, CDR1 is SNHLY and CDR2 is FYNNEI. The CDR3 DNA reads TGTGCCAGCAGTGCTGGGCCTAGCAATCAGCCCCAGCATTTT. Protein product: CASSAGPSNQPQHF.

This chain joins TRBV12-3 or TRBV12-4 and TRBJ1-4; no clear D. This CDR3 has 15 amino acids. The V and J ends lost 1 base and 8 bases respectively, with 14 bases between them. CDR3 protein: CASSLVGSLGEKLFF. The DNA of the CDR3 is TGTGCCAGCAGTTTAGTCGGGTCTTTGGGGGAAAAACTGTTTTTT.

For this clonotype: This may stem from a read error, because a much larger clone lies one nucleotide away. V and J are TRBV10-2 and TRBJ2-7, with D unresolved. Germline lookup yields CDR1 WSHSY and CDR2 SAAADI. V was pared by 3 bases and J by 3 bases, with 6 bases between. CDR3 length: 12 residues. DNA of the CDR3: TGCGCCAGCAGTGACTACGACTACGAGCAGTACTTC. Protein sequence: CASSDYDYEQYF.